This T cell receptor (beta chain) was sequenced during a study of beta chain features in type 1 diabetes. Study context: The patients were much like the healthy donors in age, gender and cell yields.

In this sample, this clone turned up a few times. Its matching antigen is unknown. Investigators reverse transcribed all isolated RNA, so they sequenced expressed TCRB transcripts. This table comes from immunoSEQ multiplex PCR, and its TCRdb copy is limited to in-frame clones, with some not included. The table records 600,000 to 750,000 clones, roughly an eighth of them present only once. The germline V gene encodes CDR1 SGHDT and CDR2 YYEEEE. The CDR3 is 16 residues long. Trimming removed 4 bases at V and 1 base at J, with 17 bases between. It was one heparinised blood draw, averaging around 120 mL, that each donor gave. Regarding the study as a whole: TCRB rearrangement may or may not be influenced by HLA type; here this remained unresolved. Naive, central memory and regulatory TCRB repertoires appeared more similar among patients than healthy donors. People with Type 1 diabetes carried modestly yet significantly shorter TCRB CDR3s in all four CD4+ subsets.

The sequenced sample consisted of naive CD4+ T cells from blood. The rearrangement links TRBV5-6 to TRBJ1-2; tentatively, D is TRBD1 (5 bases). This clonotype originated in a man between 25 and 39 years old with type 1 diabetes. The CDR3 sequence: CASSVPGQDLNYGYTF. Written as DNA, the CDR3 is TGTGCCAGCAGCGTACCGGGGCAGGATCTTAACTATGGCTACACCTTC. Variable domain in full (rest from reference TRBV5-6 and TRBJ1-2): DAGVTQSPTHLIKTRGQQVTLRCSPKSGHDTVSWYQQALGQGPQFIFQYYEEEERQRGNFPDRFSGHQFPNYSSELNVNALLLGDSALYLCASSVPGQDLNYGYTFGSGTRLTVV.